Listed below are T cell receptor beta chains from one sample, sequenced in a study of T cell repertoires in cytomegalovirus infection. TCRdb analysed the reads with MiXCR anew, one entry per CDR3 protein. The data hold about 490,000 distinct CDR3 sequences, with about 11% observed a single time. The sequencing input was PBMCs. The receptors stem from a human donor in good health (CMV status not recorded). Some clones in this sample may be carry-over from other donors' samples. The CDR3 runs from the conserved cysteine through the conserved F or W. The D gene is left open where the match is weak.

CDR3 | J | V | D
CASSVARSSYEQYF | TRBJ2-7 | TRBV9 | NA
CSVEEGLSYNEQFF | TRBJ2-1 | TRBV29-1 | TRBD2
CAWSDGPLIAGGLGEQFF | TRBJ2-1 | TRBV30 | TRBD2
CASSLYGDGNQPQHF | TRBJ1-5 | TRBV12-3/TRBV12-4 | NA
CASSPSGKGGYGYTF | TRBJ1-2 | TRBV18 | NA
CASKGRQGAVETQYF | TRBJ2-5 | TRBV28 | TRBD1
CASSLITNEQFF | TRBJ2-1 | TRBV7-2 | NA
CASSFTSTEAFF | TRBJ1-1 | TRBV7-9 | NA
CAISESGGLTEAFF | TRBJ1-1 | TRBV10-3 | NA
CSARGNSATYEQYF | TRBJ2-7 | TRBV20-1 | NA
CASSGSLYGYTF | TRBJ1-2 | TRBV7-8 | NA
CAIRTSGGGGEQFF | TRBJ2-1 | TRBV10-3 | TRBD2
CASSQEGQRLAGAQETQYF | TRBJ2-5 | TRBV4-2 | TRBD2
CASSLEAGLVPREQYF | TRBJ2-7 | TRBV7-2 | TRBD2
CATYSRSYGYTF | TRBJ1-2 | TRBV28 | NA
CASRPQPGTSGSTDTQYF | TRBJ2-3 | TRBV12-3/TRBV12-4 | TRBD2
CATSDFPRLIGPQDTQYF | TRBJ2-3 | TRBV24-1 | NA
CASSPPSPGAKSSPLHF | TRBJ1-6 | TRBV7-9 | NA
CASGLPLGTDTQYF | TRBJ2-3 | TRBV5-1 | NA